This T cell receptor (beta chain) derives from a study of T-cell reconstitution after alpha-beta-depleted transplantation in children. Whole-study results and caveats: One year post-transplant, T-cell counts and diversity were largely derived from T cells produced anew. Surviving recipient T cells and intrathymic progenitors accounted for some patients' high TCRbeta diversity at day 60. By about two months after transplant, alpha-beta T cells reportedly arose from several hundred graft clones that had expanded.

The germline V gene has CDR1 MNHNS and CDR2 SASEGT. This CDR3 has 14 amino acids. The junction had 6 bases not matched to a gene; V was cut back by 9 bases and J by 4 bases. Preparation of the TCRbeta library involved a method that used unique molecular identifiers. TCRdb ran MiXCR on the PCR reads and lists one entry per CDR3 protein. The table records approximately 500,000 distinct CDR3 sequences, 25% to 30% of them present only once. With regard to this clonotype: Its target is not known.

This TCR came from a boy in the first two years of life with Wiskott-Aldrich syndrome, due to receive a stem cell transplant. The chain is built from TRBV6-1 and TRBJ2-2; the match to TRBD1 covers 9 bases. The starting material was PBMCs, obtained before TCRalphabeta/CD19-depleted stem cell transplant. CDR3 sequence: CASNRDRVTGELFF. CDR3 DNA sequence: TGTGCCAGTAACCGGGACAGGGTCACCGGGGAGCTGTTTTTT.